In its sample, the clone carrying this T cell receptor (beta chain) was seen a few times. Losses at the gene ends were 6 bases for V and 3 bases for J; bases not matched to a gene: 10. CDR3 length equals 15 residues. The germline CDR1 and CDR2 sequences are DFQATT and SNEGSKA (reference sequence). The sample originates from a study of identical twins. TCRdb itself ran the 5' RACE reads through MiXCR, one entry per CDR3 protein. The data hold some 730,000 distinct CDR3 sequences, with roughly 20% observed a single time. This sample also belongs to another study, concerning T cells expressing NK-cell markers.

The sequenced sample consisted of PBMCs. The TCR sequence derives from a young woman in good health. This rearrangement joins TRBV20-1 to TRBJ2-3; 9 nucleotides line up with TRBD2. The DNA for the CDR3 is TGCAGTGCCCCGACGGGACTAGCTGTGACAGATACGCAGTATTTT. Translation: CSAPTGLAVTDTQYF.